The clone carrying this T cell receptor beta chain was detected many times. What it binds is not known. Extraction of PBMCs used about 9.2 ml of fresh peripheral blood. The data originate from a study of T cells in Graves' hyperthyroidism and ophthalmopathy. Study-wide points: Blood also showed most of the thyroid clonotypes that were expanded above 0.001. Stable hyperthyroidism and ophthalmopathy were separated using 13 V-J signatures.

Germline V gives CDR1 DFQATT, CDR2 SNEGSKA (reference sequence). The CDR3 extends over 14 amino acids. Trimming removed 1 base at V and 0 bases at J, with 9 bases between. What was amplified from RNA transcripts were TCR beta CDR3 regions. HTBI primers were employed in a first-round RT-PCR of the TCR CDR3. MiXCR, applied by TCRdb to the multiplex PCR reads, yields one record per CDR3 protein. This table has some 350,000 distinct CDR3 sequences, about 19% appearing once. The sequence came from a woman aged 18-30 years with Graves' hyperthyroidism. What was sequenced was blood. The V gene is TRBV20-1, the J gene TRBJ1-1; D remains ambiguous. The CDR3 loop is CSARVGSLNTEAFF. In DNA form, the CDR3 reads TGCAGTGCTAGAGTGGGCAGTCTGAACACTGAAGCTTTCTTT.